This TCR beta chain stems from a study of identical twins. Study observations and caveats: Compared with unrelated sharing, twin-shared out-of-frame alpha sequences had more low-probability sequences. With abundant cord blood beta clonotypes, insertions were fewer; memory repertoires showed no such pattern.

Germline V gene lookup returns CDR1 SEHNR and CDR2 FQNEAQ (reference sequence). Trimming took 6 bases from V and 0 from J, leaving 16 bases between them. The CDR3 is 16 amino acids. A few counts support this clonotype. The antigen remains undetermined. TCRdb ran MiXCR on the 5' RACE reads and lists one entry per CDR3 protein. The data hold about 470,000 distinct CDR3 sequences, with less than 25% observed a single time. This sample was also put to use in a study of T cells expressing NK-cell markers. That study adds: Among the eight sequenced donors, seven tested HCMV-seropositive and one tested seronegative. Restriction of sorting to alpha-beta TCR T cells was accomplished in several experiments using an anti-gamma-delta TCR antibody.

V usage is TRBV7-9 and J usage is TRBJ2-3, with D possibly TRBD2 on 5 matching bases. Source material: CD4+ T cells sorted from blood. This sequence originates from a young woman in good health. The CDR3 DNA reads TGTGCCAGCAGGCCACGAGGGCCCCCTAGCACAGATACGCAGTATTTT. This encodes CASRPRGPPSTDTQYF.